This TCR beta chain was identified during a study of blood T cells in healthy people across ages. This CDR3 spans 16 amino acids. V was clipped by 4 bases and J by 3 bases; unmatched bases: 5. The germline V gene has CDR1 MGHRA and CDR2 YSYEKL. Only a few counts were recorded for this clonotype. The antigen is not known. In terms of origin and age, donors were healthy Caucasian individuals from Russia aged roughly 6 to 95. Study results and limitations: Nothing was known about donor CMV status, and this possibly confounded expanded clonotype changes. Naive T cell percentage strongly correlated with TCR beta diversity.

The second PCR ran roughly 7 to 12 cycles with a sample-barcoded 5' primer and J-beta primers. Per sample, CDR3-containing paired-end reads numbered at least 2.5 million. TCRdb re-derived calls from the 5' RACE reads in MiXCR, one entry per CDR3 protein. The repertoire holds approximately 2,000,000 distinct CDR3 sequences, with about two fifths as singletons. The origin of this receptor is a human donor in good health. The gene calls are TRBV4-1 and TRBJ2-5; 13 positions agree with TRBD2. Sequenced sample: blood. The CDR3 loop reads CASSPGLAGREETQYF. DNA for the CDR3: TGCGCCAGCAGCCCGGGACTAGCGGGGAGGGAAGAGACCCAGTACTTC.